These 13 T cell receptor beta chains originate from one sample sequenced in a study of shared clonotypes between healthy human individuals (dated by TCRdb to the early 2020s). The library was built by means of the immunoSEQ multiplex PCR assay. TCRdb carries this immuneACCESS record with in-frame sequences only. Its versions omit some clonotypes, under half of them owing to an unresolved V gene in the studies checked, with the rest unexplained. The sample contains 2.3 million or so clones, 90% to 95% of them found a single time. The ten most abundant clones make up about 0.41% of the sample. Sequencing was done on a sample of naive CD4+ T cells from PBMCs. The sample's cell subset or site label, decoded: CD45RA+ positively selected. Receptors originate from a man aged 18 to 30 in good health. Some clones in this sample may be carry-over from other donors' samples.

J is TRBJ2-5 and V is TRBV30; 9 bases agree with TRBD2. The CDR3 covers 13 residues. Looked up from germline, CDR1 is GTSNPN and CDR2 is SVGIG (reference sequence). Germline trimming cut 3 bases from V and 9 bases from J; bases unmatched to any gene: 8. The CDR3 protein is CAWRRASGVPQYF. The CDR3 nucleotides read TGTGCCTGGAGGAGGGCTAGCGGGGTCCCCCAGTACTTC. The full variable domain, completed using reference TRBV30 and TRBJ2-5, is SQTIHQWPATLVQPVGSPLSLECTVEGTSNPNLYWYRQAAGRGLQLLFYSVGIGQISSEVPQNLSASRPQDRQFILSSKKLLLSDSGFYLCAWRRASGVPQYFGPGTRLLVL.

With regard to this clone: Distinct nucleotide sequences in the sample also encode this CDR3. The DNA of the CDR3 is TGTGCCAGCAGCCAAGTTGACAGGTACGAGCAGTACTTC. Translation gives CASSQVDRYEQYF. The gene calls are TRBV14 and TRBJ2-7, with D tentatively TRBD1 (6 bases). This CDR3 comprises 13 residues. Trimming removed 1 base from V and 4 bases from J, with 8 bases in between. The germline gives CDR1 SGHDN, CDR2 FVKESK.

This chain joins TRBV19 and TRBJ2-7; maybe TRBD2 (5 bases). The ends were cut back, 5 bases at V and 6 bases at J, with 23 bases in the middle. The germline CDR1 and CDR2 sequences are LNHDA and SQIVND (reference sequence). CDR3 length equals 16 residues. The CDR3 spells CASSPQAGLTASEQYF. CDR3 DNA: TGTGCCAGTAGTCCGCAGGCAGGACTCACGGCCTCCGAGCAGTACTTC.

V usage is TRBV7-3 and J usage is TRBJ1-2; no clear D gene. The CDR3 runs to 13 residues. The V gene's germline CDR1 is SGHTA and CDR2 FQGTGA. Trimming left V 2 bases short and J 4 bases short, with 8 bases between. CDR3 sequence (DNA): TGTGCCAGCAGCTTACTGGGGAGCTATGGCTACACCTTC. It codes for CASSLLGSYGYTF. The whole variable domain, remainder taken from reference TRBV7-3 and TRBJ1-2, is GAGVSQTPSNKVTEKGKYVELRCDPISGHTALYWYRQSLGQGPEFLIYFQGTGAADDSGLPNDRFFAVRPEGSVSTLKIQRTERGDSAVYLCASSLLGSYGYTFGSGTRLTVV.

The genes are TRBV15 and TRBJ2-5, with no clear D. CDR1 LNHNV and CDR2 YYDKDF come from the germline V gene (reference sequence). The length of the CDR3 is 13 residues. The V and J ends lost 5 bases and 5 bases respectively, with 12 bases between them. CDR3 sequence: CATSPRLRETQYF. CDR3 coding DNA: TGTGCCACCAGCCCTCGCCTCAGGGAGACCCAGTACTTC. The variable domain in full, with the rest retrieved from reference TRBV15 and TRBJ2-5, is DAMVIQNPRYQVTQFGKPVTLSCSQTLNHNVMYWYQQKSSQAPKLLFHYYDKDFNNEADTPDNFQSRRPNTSFCFLDIRSPGLGDTAMYLCATSPRLRETQYFGPGTRLLVL.

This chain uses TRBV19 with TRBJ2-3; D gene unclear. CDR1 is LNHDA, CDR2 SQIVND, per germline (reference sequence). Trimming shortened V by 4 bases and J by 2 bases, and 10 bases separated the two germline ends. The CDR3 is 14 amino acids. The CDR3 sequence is CASSTRASTDTQYF. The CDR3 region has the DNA TGTGCCAGTAGTACCCGGGCCTCCACAGATACGCAGTATTTT.

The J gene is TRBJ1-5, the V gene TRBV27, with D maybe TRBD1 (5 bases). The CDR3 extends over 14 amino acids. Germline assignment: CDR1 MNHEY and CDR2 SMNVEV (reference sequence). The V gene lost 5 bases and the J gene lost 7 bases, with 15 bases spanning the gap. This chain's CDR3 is CASSAPGVHQPQHF. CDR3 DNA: TGTGCCAGCAGTGCGCCGGGGGTTCACCAGCCCCAGCATTTT.

The CDR3 nucleotides are TGTGCCAGCAGCCCGACCCGAGGACAAGGCTACACCTTC. As protein: CASSPTRGQGYTF. The chain carries TRBV7-9 and TRBJ1-2, with a weak D call TRBD1 (5 bases). V lost 5 bases and J lost 8, with 15 bases in between. CDR3 length: 13 residues. Germline CDR1 and CDR2: SEHNR and FQNEAQ (reference sequence).

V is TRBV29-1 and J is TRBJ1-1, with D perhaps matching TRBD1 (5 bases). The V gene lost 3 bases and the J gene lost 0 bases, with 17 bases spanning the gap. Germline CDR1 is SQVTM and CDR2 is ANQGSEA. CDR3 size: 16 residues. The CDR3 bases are TGCAGCGTTGATGCGGGGGTGGGGACGATGAACACTGAAGCTTTCTTT. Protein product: CSVDAGVGTMNTEAFF.

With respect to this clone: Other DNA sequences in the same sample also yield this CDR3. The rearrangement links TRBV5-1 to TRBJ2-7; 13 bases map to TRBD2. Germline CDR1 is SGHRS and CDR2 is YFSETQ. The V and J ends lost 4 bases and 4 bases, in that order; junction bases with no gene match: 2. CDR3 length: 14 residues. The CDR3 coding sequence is TGCGCCAGCAGCGTGGGACTAGCGGGATACGAGCAGTACTTC. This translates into CASSVGLAGYEQYF.

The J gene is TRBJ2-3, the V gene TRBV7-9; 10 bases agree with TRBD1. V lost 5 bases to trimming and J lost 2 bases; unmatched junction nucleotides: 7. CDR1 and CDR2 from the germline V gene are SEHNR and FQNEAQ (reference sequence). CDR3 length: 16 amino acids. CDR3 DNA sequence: TGTGCCAGCAGCACGGGCGACAGGGGGCCCACAGATACGCAGTATTTT. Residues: CASSTGDRGPTDTQYF. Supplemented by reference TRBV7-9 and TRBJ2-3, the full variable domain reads DTGVSQNPRHKITKRGQNVTFRCDPISEHNRLYWYRQTLGQGPEFLTYFQNEAQLEKSRLLSDRFSAERPKGSFSTLEIQRTEQGDSAMYLCASSTGDRGPTDTQYFGPGTRLTVL.

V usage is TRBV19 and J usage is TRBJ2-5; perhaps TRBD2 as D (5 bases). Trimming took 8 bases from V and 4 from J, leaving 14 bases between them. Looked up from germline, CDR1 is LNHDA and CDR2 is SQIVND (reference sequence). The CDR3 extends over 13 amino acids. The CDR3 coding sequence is TGTGCCAGTCGAGGGCGCCAGCGAGAGACCCAGTACTTC. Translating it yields CASRGRQRETQYF.

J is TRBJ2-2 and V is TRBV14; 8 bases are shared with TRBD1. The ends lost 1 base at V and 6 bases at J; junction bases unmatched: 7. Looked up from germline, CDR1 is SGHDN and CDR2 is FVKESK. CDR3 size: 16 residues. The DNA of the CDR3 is TGTGCCAGCAGCCAAGCCCAGGGGGCGTGGGCCGGGGAGCTGTTTTTT. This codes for CASSQAQGAWAGELFF.